A selection of T cell receptor beta chains follows, all from one sample in a study of blood T cell repertoires in COVID-19. This table comes from immunoSEQ multiplex PCR, and its TCRdb copy is limited to in-frame clones, with some not included. This sample has about 270,000 clones, with 85% found just once. Sequencing was carried out using PBMCs or T cells enriched from blood (not recorded which). Receptors originate from a woman aged 45 to 65 with acute COVID-19. Each CDR3 is given with its conserved first and last residue. The order of the fields is J gene, V gene, clone size, CDR3 length, D gene, CDR3 protein, CDR3 DNA. D genes are given only for firm matches. Clone size is not always given. Where it is, it says once, few, many or a class for expanded clones.

>TRBJ2-7|TRBV5-1|NA|13|NA
CASSSSGRFEQYF
TGCGCCAGCAGTTCCTCGGGGAGATTCGAGCAGTACTTC
>TRBJ2-1|TRBV19|few|15|NA
CASSTGSSSYNEQFF
TGTGCCAGTAGTACAGGATCCAGCTCCTACAATGAGCAGTTCTTC
>TRBJ1-1|TRBV20-1|NA|11|NA
CSARDSTEAFF
TGCAGTGCGAGAGACAGCACTGAAGCTTTCTTT
>TRBJ1-2|TRBV6-1|NA|11|NA
CASSESTGYTF
TGTGCCAGCAGTGAGTCTACTGGCTACACCTTC
>TRBJ1-2|TRBV6-2/TRBV6-3|NA|14|NA
CASSLRGGASGYTF
TGTGCCAGCAGCCTTCGGGGGGGGGCCTCTGGCTACACCTTC
>TRBJ2-7|TRBV30|NA|13|NA
CAWREGQIYEQYF
TGTGCCTGGAGGGAAGGACAGATCTACGAGCAGTACTTC
>TRBJ1-1|TRBV14|NA|16|NA
CASTGQGMIGNTEAFF
TGTGCCAGCACGGGCCAGGGGATGATTGGGAACACTGAAGCTTTCTTT
>TRBJ1-2|TRBV13|once|17|NA
CASRPRGGEGGNYGYTF
TGTGCCAGCAGACCCCGGGGGGGCGAAGGTGGGAACTATGGCTACACCTTC
>TRBJ2-2|TRBV6-2/TRBV6-3|NA|15|TRBD1
CASSIPRTGTGELFF
TGTGCCAGCAGTATCCCCAGGACAGGGACCGGGGAGCTGTTTTTT
>TRBJ2-2|TRBV15|NA|17|NA
CATSRDRSGRGAGELFF
TGTGCCACCAGCAGAGATCGGTCTGGGCGGGGAGCCGGGGAGCTGTTTTTT
>TRBJ2-7|TRBV18|once|14|NA
CASSPSLSSYEQYF
TGTGCCAGCTCACCAAGCTTATCCTCCTACGAGCAGTACTTC
>TRBJ2-3|TRBV3-1/TRBV3-2|NA|15|TRBD1
CASSTDRGSTDTQYF
TGTGCCAGCAGCACGGACAGGGGGAGCACAGATACGCAGTATTTT
>TRBJ1-1|TRBV7-9|once|14|NA
CASSLAQVHTEAFF
TGTGCCAGCAGCTTAGCGCAGGTGCACACTGAAGCTTTCTTT
>TRBJ1-1|TRBV19|NA|15|TRBD1
CASSIYRGRETEAFF
TGTGCCAGTAGTATCTACAGGGGGCGCGAAACTGAAGCTTTCTTT
>TRBJ1-1|TRBV5-1|NA|15|TRBD1
CASSLEGQRNTEAFF
TGCGCCAGCAGCTTGGAGGGACAGAGGAACACTGAAGCTTTCTTT
>TRBJ1-5|TRBV25-1|NA|16|NA
CASSDSEAWDNQPQHF
TGTGCCAGCAGTGATTCGGAGGCCTGGGACAATCAGCCCCAGCATTTT
>TRBJ1-1|TRBV19|NA|14|TRBD1
CASRRQGMNTEAFF
TGTGCCAGTAGGAGACAGGGGATGAACACTGAAGCTTTCTTT
>TRBJ1-6|TRBV5-4|NA|16|NA
CASSWGTQGGDSPLHF
TGTGCCAGCAGCTGGGGGACCCAGGGAGGTGATTCACCCCTCCACTTT
>TRBJ2-1|TRBV19|NA|13|NA
CASTGAVYNEQFF
TGTGCCAGTACAGGGGCGGTTTACAATGAGCAGTTCTTC
>TRBJ2-7|TRBV2|NA|12|NA
CASRIQGYEQYF
TGTGCCAGCAGGATACAGGGTTACGAGCAGTACTTC
>TRBJ1-2|TRBV10-3|few|13|NA
CASAAEGLYGYTF
TGTGCCAGCGCGGCTGAGGGATTATATGGCTACACCTTC
>TRBJ2-1|TRBV7-7|NA|15|TRBD2
CASSLAAGGPNEQFF
TGTGCCAGCAGCTTAGCGGCGGGGGGGCCGAATGAGCAGTTCTTC
>TRBJ1-1|TRBV19|once|17|TRBD1
CASTPLAPTGDGTEAFF
TGTGCCAGTACCCCCTTAGCCCCTACAGGGGACGGGACTGAAGCTTTCTTT
>TRBJ2-7|TRBV30|NA|13|TRBD1
CAWRTGAAYEQYF
TGTGCCTGGAGAACAGGGGCTGCCTACGAGCAGTACTTC
>TRBJ2-1|TRBV3-1/TRBV3-2|NA|15|TRBD2
CASSPTSGGAGEQFF
TGTGCCAGCAGTCCGACTAGCGGGGGGGCGGGTGAGCAGTTCTTC
>TRBJ1-4|TRBV14|NA|16|NA
CASSQAPGFLNEKLFF
TGTGCCAGCAGCCAAGCCCCAGGGTTTCTGAATGAAAAACTGTTTTTT
>TRBJ1-5|TRBV12-3/TRBV12-4|NA|13|NA
CASSFQGQQPQHF
TGTGCCAGCAGTTTCCAGGGTCAACAGCCCCAGCATTTT
>TRBJ1-2|TRBV19|few|14|TRBD1
CASSGRQGGYGYTF
TGTGCCAGTAGTGGTCGACAGGGAGGCTATGGCTACACCTTC
>TRBJ2-7|TRBV14|NA|16|TRBD2
CASSLSSGGLSYEQYF
TGTGCCAGCAGCCTATCTAGCGGGGGGCTCTCCTACGAGCAGTACTTC
>TRBJ1-1|TRBV12-3/TRBV12-4|NA|11|NA
CASGLNTEAFF
TGTGCCAGCGGACTAAACACTGAAGCTTTCTTT
>TRBJ2-6|TRBV5-1|many|14|NA
CASRDSSGANVLTF
TGCGCCAGCAGAGACAGCTCTGGGGCCAACGTCCTGACTTTC
>TRBJ1-1|TRBV19|NA|14|NA
CASSIGLRRTEAFF
TGTGCCAGTAGTATCGGACTCCGGCGCACTGAAGCTTTCTTT
>TRBJ1-3|TRBV20-1|NA|15|TRBD1
CSASKQGTGGNTIYF
TGCAGTGCTAGTAAACAGGGGACGGGAGGAAACACCATATATTTT
>TRBJ2-7|TRBV2|few|15|TRBD2
CASSATGGRSYEQYF
TGTGCCAGCAGTGCGACGGGGGGGCGGTCCTACGAGCAGTACTTC
>TRBJ1-4|TRBV5-4|NA|13|NA
CASSLASGEKLFF
TGTGCCAGCAGCTTGGCCAGTGGTGAAAAACTGTTTTTT
>TRBJ2-1|TRBV2|NA|15|TRBD1
CASSAGGYRYNEQFF
TGTGCCAGCAGTGCAGGGGGCTATAGGTACAATGAGCAGTTCTTC
>TRBJ2-1|TRBV28|NA|14|NA
CASSLFTGSNEQFF
TGTGCCAGCAGTTTATTTACAGGGAGCAATGAGCAGTTCTTC
>TRBJ1-1|TRBV4-2|NA|16|NA
CASSESRGLRNTEAFF
TGTGCCAGCAGCGAGTCCCGGGGGTTGAGGAACACTGAAGCTTTCTTT
>TRBJ1-1|TRBV7-3|NA|13|TRBD1
CASSLDRGHMAFF
TGTGCCAGCAGCTTGGACAGGGGTCATATGGCTTTCTTT
>TRBJ2-7|TRBV24-1|NA|16|NA
CATSDVWDCSSYEQYF
TGTGCCACCAGTGATGTGTGGGACTGCTCCTCCTACGAGCAGTACTTC
>TRBJ1-4|TRBV19|NA|14|NA
CASSPGRFNEKLFF
TGTGCCAGTAGCCCGGGGAGGTTTAATGAAAAACTGTTTTTT
>TRBJ1-1|TRBV5-1|NA|15|NA
CASSFGAPQNTEAFF
TGCGCCAGCAGCTTTGGGGCCCCTCAGAACACTGAAGCTTTCTTT
>TRBJ2-1|TRBV9|NA|14|NA
CASSVGGGYNEQFF
TGTGCCAGCAGCGTAGGAGGAGGCTACAATGAGCAGTTCTTC
>TRBJ1-1|TRBV27|NA|14|TRBD1
CASSWGQLNTEAFF
TGTGCCAGCAGTTGGGGACAGTTGAACACTGAAGCTTTCTTT
>TRBJ1-2|TRBV30|NA|12|NA
CAWSVAVYGYTF
TGTGCCTGGAGTGTTGCGGTCTATGGCTACACCTTC
>TRBJ1-1|TRBV5-1|NA|14|NA
CASGEMWGETEAFF
TGCGCCAGCGGGGAGATGTGGGGGGAAACTGAAGCTTTCTTT
>TRBJ2-5|TRBV9|NA|16|NA
CASSVAGGPPQETQYF
TGTGCCAGCAGCGTAGCCGGGGGGCCACCCCAAGAGACCCAGTACTTC
>TRBJ1-2|TRBV18|once|14|NA
CASSPAGGNYGYTF
TGTGCCAGCTCACCGGCCGGGGGGAACTATGGCTACACCTTC
>TRBJ1-5|TRBV7-2|NA|15|NA
CASSLDGQGNQPQHF
TGTGCCAGCAGCTTAGATGGCCAGGGGAATCAGCCCCAGCATTTT
>TRBJ1-2|TRBV5-6|NA|16|NA
CASSPGVGARVGGYTF
TGTGCCAGCAGCCCCGGTGTGGGGGCGCGAGTAGGAGGCTACACCTTC
>TRBJ2-1|TRBV3-1/TRBV3-2|NA|17|TRBD2
CASSPTRLAGSYNEQFF
TGTGCCAGCAGCCCTACCAGACTAGCGGGCTCCTACAATGAGCAGTTCTTC
>TRBJ1-1|TRBV18|NA|13|NA
CASSPTENTEAFF
TGTGCCAGCTCACCGACAGAGAACACTGAAGCTTTCTTT
>TRBJ1-5|TRBV5-5|NA|15|NA
CASSLAGSSNQPQHF
TGTGCCAGCAGCTTAGCAGGGTCTAGCAATCAGCCCCAGCATTTT
>TRBJ1-2|TRBV5-6|NA|14|NA
CASSRPTGIYGYTF
TGTGCCAGCAGCAGACCAACAGGGATCTATGGCTACACCTTC
>TRBJ1-6|TRBV30|NA|14|TRBD1
CAWRVTTGGSPLHF
TGTGCCTGGAGGGTCACGACAGGGGGGTCACCCCTCCACTTT
>TRBJ1-4|TRBV3-1/TRBV3-2|NA|16|NA
CASSSRGEAFNEKLFF
TGTGCCAGCAGCTCCCGGGGTGAGGCGTTTAATGAAAAACTGTTTTTT
>TRBJ1-1|TRBV30|NA|12|NA
CAGQGRDTEAFF
TGTGCCGGGCAGGGGAGGGACACTGAAGCTTTCTTT
>TRBJ1-2|TRBV7-9|NA|14|NA
CASSYGQWYGGYTF
TGTGCCAGCAGCTACGGACAGTGGTATGGAGGCTACACCTTC